Listed below are T cell receptor beta chains from one sample, sequenced in a study of PD-1 blockade in mismatch repair-deficient tumors. Method: immunoSEQ multiplex PCR; TCRdb's copy keeps in-frame clones and lacks some. The top ten clones hold roughly 3% of a sample with about 49,000 clones, under 85% of them seen once. This specimen was PBMCs, taken before pembrolizumab treatment. The receptors shown here come from an adult with mismatch repair-deficient cancer. Both conserved end residues are part of each CDR3. D genes are given only for firm matches. Rows may omit the clone size; those that give it use once, few, many or a size class.

clone_size	v_call	j_call	d_call	cdr3_aa	cdr3_nt
.	TRBV19	TRBJ2-6	.	CASSITGSGANVLTF	TGTGCCAGTAGTATCACCGGCTCTGGGGCCAACGTCCTGACTTTC
.	TRBV25-1	TRBJ2-7	.	CASSGDFYSYEQYF	TGTGCCAGCAGTGGGGACTTCTACTCCTACGAGCAGTACTTC
few	TRBV2	TRBJ2-3	.	CASSERPPGADTQYF	TGTGCCAGCAGTGAACGTCCTCCGGGGGCAGATACGCAGTATTTT
.	TRBV6-1	TRBJ1-5	TRBD1	CASSGTGGNQPQHF	TGTGCCAGCAGTGGGACAGGGGGCAATCAGCCCCAGCATTTT
.	TRBV15	TRBJ1-2	.	CATSRDGRGRAEIDGYTF	TGTGCCACCAGCAGAGATGGAAGGGGGAGGGCTGAAATCGATGGCTACACCTTC
.	TRBV7-8	TRBJ2-7	.	CASSNRVSPEQYF	TGTGCCAGCAGCAACAGGGTTTCACCCGAGCAGTACTTC
few	TRBV7-9	TRBJ1-1	.	CASSRRMNTEAFF	TGTGCCAGCAGCCGACGGATGAACACTGAAGCTTTCTTT
.	TRBV7-3	TRBJ1-5	.	CASSFQADQPQHF	TGTGCCAGCAGCTTTCAGGCCGATCAGCCCCAGCATTTT
.	TRBV7-7	TRBJ2-5	.	CASSLAWGAGQETQYF	TGTGCTAGCAGCTTAGCGTGGGGGGCCGGACAAGAGACCCAGTACTTC
few	TRBV4-2	TRBJ2-2	.	CASSQVRATGELFF	TGTGCCAGCAGCCAAGTTCGAGCAACCGGGGAGCTGTTTTTT
once	TRBV27	TRBJ1-1	TRBD1	CASSFSGTGNTEAFF	TGTGCCAGCAGTTTTTCCGGGACAGGGAACACTGAAGCTTTCTTT
.	TRBV27	TRBJ2-6	.	CASSTLAASSGANVLTF	TGTGCCAGCAGTACCTTAGCGGCGAGCTCTGGGGCCAACGTCCTGACTTTC
.	TRBV14	TRBJ1-1	.	CASSNGFEAFF	TGTGCCAGCAGCAACGGGTTTGAAGCTTTCTTT
.	TRBV28	TRBJ1-4	.	CASRSGGDEKLFF	TGTGCCAGCAGAAGCGGGGGAGATGAAAAACTGTTTTTT
.	TRBV11-1	TRBJ1-1	.	CASSLRGDTLAGLEAFF	TGTGCCAGCAGCTTACGGGGGGACACCCTAGCGGGCCTTGAAGCTTTCTTT
.	TRBV9	TRBJ1-2	TRBD1	CASSAGTGGYYGYTF	TGTGCCAGCAGCGCCGGGACAGGGGGTTATTATGGCTACACCTTC
.	TRBV7-6	TRBJ2-1	.	CASSLDPSEQFF	TGTGCCAGCAGCTTAGATCCCAGTGAGCAGTTCTTC
few	TRBV10-2	TRBJ2-2	.	CAAGTGELFF	TGCGCCGCCGGCACAGGGGAGCTGTTTTTT
.	TRBV5-6	TRBJ2-5	.	CASSLALRTEIFQETQYF	TGTGCCAGCAGCTTGGCCCTGAGGACAGAAATTTTCCAAGAGACCCAGTACTTC
.	TRBV7-2	TRBJ1-1	.	CASSSPARGSEAFF	TGTGCCAGCAGCTCTCCTGCGCGAGGGAGTGAAGCTTTCTTT
.	TRBV5-4	TRBJ2-7	.	CASSFRKGDYEQYF	TGTGCCAGCAGCTTTCGGAAAGGAGACTACGAGCAGTACTTC
.	TRBV29-1	TRBJ2-1	TRBD1	CSGRTGSYNEQFF	TGCAGCGGCCGGACAGGCTCCTACAATGAGCAGTTCTTC
.	TRBV6-5	TRBJ2-7	.	CASTPPGTSDEQYF	TGTGCCAGCACCCCTCCCGGGACATCTGACGAGCAGTACTTC
.	TRBV19	TRBJ1-5	TRBD1	CASSTGGVGSQPQHF	TGTGCCAGTAGTACAGGGGGGGTAGGCAGTCAGCCCCAGCATTTT
.	TRBV9	TRBJ2-2	.	CTSSVDGSRELFF	TGTACCAGCAGCGTAGACGGGAGCCGGGAGCTGTTTTTT
.	TRBV4-3	TRBJ2-1	TRBD2	CASSQGTGGDYNEQFF	TGCGCCAGCAGCCAAGGAACGGGAGGGGACTACAATGAGCAGTTCTTC
.	TRBV7-9	TRBJ2-7	.	CASSLAADSHEQYF	TGTGCCAGCAGCTTAGCGGCCGATAGCCACGAGCAGTACTTC
.	TRBV4-2	TRBJ1-1	.	CASSLGGGSNTEAFF	TGTGCCAGCAGCCTTGGAGGGGGATCGAACACTGAAGCTTTCTTT
.	TRBV2	TRBJ2-7	TRBD1	CASSALGQGGEQYF	TGTGCCAGCAGTGCCTTGGGACAGGGGGGCGAGCAGTACTTC
.	TRBV5-6	TRBJ2-7	TRBD2	CASSSREVGNYEQYF	TGTGCCAGCAGCTCCCGGGAGGTTGGAAACTACGAGCAGTACTTC
.	TRBV11-3	TRBJ2-7	.	CASSPNSGYEQYF	TGTGCCAGCAGCCCCAATTCGGGGTACGAGCAGTACTTC
.	TRBV5-4	TRBJ2-7	.	CASSLGGRNEQYF	TGTGCCAGCAGCTTGGGGGGGAGGAACGAGCAGTACTTC
.	TRBV6-1	TRBJ1-3	TRBD1	CASSARTGSGNTIYF	TGTGCCAGCAGTGCCCGGACAGGCTCTGGAAACACCATATATTTT
once	TRBV6-5	TRBJ2-7	TRBD1	CASSYSGGQGINEQYF	TGTGCCAGCAGTTACTCGGGAGGACAGGGGATTAACGAGCAGTACTTC
.	TRBV7-2	TRBJ2-7	TRBD1	CASSTRQGWEQYF	TGTGCCAGCAGCACCCGACAGGGCTGGGAGCAGTACTTC